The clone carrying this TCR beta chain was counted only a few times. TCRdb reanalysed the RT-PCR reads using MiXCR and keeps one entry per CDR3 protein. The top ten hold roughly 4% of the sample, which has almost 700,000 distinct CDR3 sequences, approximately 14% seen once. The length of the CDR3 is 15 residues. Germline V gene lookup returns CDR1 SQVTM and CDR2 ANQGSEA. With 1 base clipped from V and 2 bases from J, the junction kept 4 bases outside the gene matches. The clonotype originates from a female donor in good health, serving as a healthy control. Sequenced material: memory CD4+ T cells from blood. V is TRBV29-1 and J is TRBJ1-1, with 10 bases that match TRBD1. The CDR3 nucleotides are TGCAGCGTTGAAGGACAGGGGGCGGTTAACACTGAAGCTTTCTTT. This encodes CSVEGQGAVNTEAFF.